The 17 T cell receptor beta chains given below trace back to one sample, sequenced in a study of T cells in Graves' hyperthyroidism and ophthalmopathy. TCR beta CDR3 sequences were amplified from RNA transcripts. When the TCR CDR3 underwent first-round RT-PCR, the HTBI primer set was used. MiXCR, run by TCRdb on the multiplex PCR reads, gives a single entry per CDR3 protein. The sample has 450,000 to 600,000 distinct CDR3 sequences, nearly 20% seen once. Sequencing used blood. These receptor sequences come from a man between 40 and 49 years old with Graves' ophthalmopathy.

Worth noting for this clonotype: A read error may account for a junction end that differs from germline. This chain connects TRBV7-2 to TRBJ2-2; TRBD2 matches 8 bases. The V gene's germline CDR1 is SGHTA and CDR2 FQGNSA. This CDR3 has 15 residues. CDR3 in DNA: TGTGCCAGCAACTTAGCGGGAAGGGACACCGGGGAGCTGTTTTTT. It codes for CASNLAGRDTGELFF. Full variable domain (outside the CDR3, taken from reference TRBV7-2 and TRBJ2-2): GAGVSQSPSNKVTEKGKDVELRCDPISGHTALYWYRQSLGQGLEFLIYFQGNSAPDKSGLPSDRFSAERTGGSVSTLTIQRTQQEDSAVYLCASNLAGRDTGELFFGEGSRLTVL.

This chain connects TRBV5-1 to TRBJ1-4, with 7 positions matching TRBD1. Unmatched junction bases numbered 9, after V lost 7 bases and J lost 3 bases. The CDR3 consists of 15 residues. Germline V gene lookup returns CDR1 SGHRS and CDR2 YFSETQ. This chain's CDR3 is CASGKQGSPNEKLFF. CDR3 nucleotides: TGCGCCAGCGGAAAACAGGGGTCGCCTAATGAAAAACTGTTTTTT.

This clonotype was counted ten times or more. The chain links TRBV18 to TRBJ2-3; D might be TRBD2 (6 bases). The germline V gene has CDR1 KGHSH and CDR2 LQKENI. V dropped 4 bases and J dropped 2 bases, with 10 bases sitting between them. The CDR3 consists of 14 residues. The CDR3 here is CASSRDSYTDTQYF. The CDR3 nucleotides read TGTGCCAGCTCACGGGACTCATACACAGATACGCAGTATTTT.

About this clonotype itself: At one boundary the junction diverges from the germline segment, which might be a read error. The chain combines TRBV20-1 with TRBJ2-4, with unresolved D. The CDR3 consists of 15 residues. CDR1 DFQATT and CDR2 SNEGSKA come from the germline V gene (reference sequence). The CDR3 DNA reads TGCAGTGCGAGAGGATTGGCCGGACCAGAAAACATTCAGTACTTC. It specifies CSARGLAGPENIQYF.

In its sample, this clonotype was seen a few times. The chain carries TRBV30 and TRBJ2-1; no clear D. With 0 bases removed from V and 0 bases from J, the gap between germline ends came to 9 bases. In germline, CDR1 is GTSNPN, CDR2 SVGIG (reference sequence). The CDR3 has 15 amino acids. CDR3 residues: CAWSVKPSSYNEQFF. As DNA, the CDR3 is TGTGCCTGGAGTGTAAAGCCGAGCTCCTACAATGAGCAGTTCTTC.

This clonotype appeared many times. This chain connects TRBV2 to TRBJ2-3, with D uncertain. The CDR3 spans 14 residues. Deletions cut 5 bases from V and 3 bases from J, with 12 bases between. The germline gives CDR1 SNHLY, CDR2 FYNNEI. The CDR3, as DNA: TGTGCCAGCAGTAACCTCCCCGGGACAGATACGCAGTATTTT. This translates into CASSNLPGTDTQYF.

This rearrangement joins TRBV6-5 to TRBJ2-2; TRBD1 agrees at 7 bases. J gave up 4 bases and V 0 bases, and 2 bases lay outside the gene matches. Germline lookup yields CDR1 MNHEY and CDR2 SVGAGI. This CDR3 has 15 amino acids. CDR3 coding DNA: TGTGCCAGCAGTTACTCGGCAGGGGGCACCGGGGAGCTGTTTTTT. Amino acid sequence: CASSYSAGGTGELFF.

As DNA, the CDR3 is TGTGCCAGCAGCCAAGTGGCGAGCGCCTTAAACACAGATACGCAGTATTTT. Amino acid sequence: CASSQVASALNTDTQYF. The chain recombines TRBV14 with TRBJ2-3; D is ambiguous. Germline V CDR1 and CDR2: SGHDN, FVKESK. The CDR3 covers 17 residues. The V and J ends lost 1 base and 2 bases respectively, with 16 bases between them.

The V gene is TRBV7-9, the J gene TRBJ2-2; D is undetermined. The V and J ends lost 5 bases and 2 bases respectively, with 15 bases between them. CDR1 and CDR2 (germline): SEHNR, FQNEAQ (reference sequence). The length of the CDR3 is 16 residues. The CDR3 DNA follows: TGTGCCAGCAGCCTGTGGCACAGAGGTAACACCGGGGAGCTGTTTTTT. Its protein is CASSLWHRGNTGELFF.

The chain is built from TRBV13 and TRBJ1-4; 8 nucleotides line up with TRBD1. There are 15 residues in the CDR3. The junction had 5 bases not matched to a gene; V was cut back by 5 bases and J by 3 bases. Germline loops: CDR1 PRHDT, CDR2 FYEKMQ (reference sequence). The DNA of the CDR3 is TGTGCCAGCAGCCCGCCGGGACAGGCTAATGAAAAACTGTTTTTT. It encodes CASSPPGQANEKLFF.

This clonotype has only a few counts. V usage is TRBV30 and J usage is TRBJ1-2, with D hard to call. V was cut by 4 bases and J by 3 bases, with 6 bases left in between. The CDR3 sequence is 11 residues long. Germline values: CDR1 GTSNPN, CDR2 SVGIG (reference sequence). Here the CDR3 reads CAWTDYYGYTF. The DNA for the CDR3 is TGTGCCTGGACGGATTACTATGGCTACACCTTC.

This clonotype was seen ten or more times. V usage is TRBV3-1 and J usage is TRBJ1-2; 9 bases fit TRBD1. Germline trimming cut 3 bases from V and 3 bases from J; bases unmatched to any gene: 5. The CDR3 has 15 residues. Germline CDR1 is LGHDT and CDR2 is YNNKEL (reference sequence). This chain's CDR3 is CASSHWTGEDYGYTF. The CDR3 DNA follows: TGTGCCAGCAGCCATTGGACAGGGGAAGACTATGGCTACACCTTC.

CDR3 loop: CASSLEGFATNEKLFF. DNA for the CDR3: TGTGCCAGCAGCTTAGAGGGGTTTGCAACTAATGAAAAACTGTTTTTT. V usage is TRBV11-2 and J usage is TRBJ1-4, with D uncertain. Trimming removed 0 bases from V and 0 bases from J, with 8 bases in between. This CDR3 region has 16 residues. Germline V CDR1 and CDR2: SGHAT, FQNNGV. Supplemented by reference TRBV11-2 and TRBJ1-4, the full variable domain reads EAGVAQSPRYKIIEKRQSVAFWCNPISGHATLYWYQQILGQGPKLLIQFQNNGVVDDSQLPKDRFSAERLKGVDSTLKIQPAKLEDSAVYLCASSLEGFATNEKLFFGSGTQLSVL.

The V call is TRBV11-2, the J call TRBJ2-5, with 9 positions matching TRBD2. The CDR3 covers 17 residues. V gave up 5 bases and J gave up 2 bases; unmatched junction bases: 12. Germline V lookup: CDR1 SGHAT, CDR2 FQNNGV. The CDR3 DNA follows: TGTGCCAGCAGCGCCCGGGTTAGCGGGGGCCTACAAGAGACCCAGTACTTC. This sequence encodes CASSARVSGGLQETQYF.

This clonotype has ten or more counts. The chain links TRBV12-3 or TRBV12-4 to TRBJ1-1; D is possibly TRBD1 (5 bases). V lost 3 bases and J 1 base, leaving 15 bases between the germline ends. CDR3 length equals 16 residues. CDR3 loop: CASSFSPGRANTEAFF. The CDR3 nucleotides read TGTGCCAGCAGTTTTTCCCCGGGCAGGGCGAACACTGAAGCTTTCTTT.

In its sample, this clonotype was seen many times. The J gene is TRBJ2-7, the V gene TRBV3-1; D call uncertain. The V end lost 1 base, the J end lost 7 bases, and 5 bases lay between the germline ends. CDR1 is LGHDT, CDR2 YNNKEL, per germline (reference sequence). This CDR3 has 11 residues. CDR3 in amino acids: CASSQVSEQYF. CDR3 bases: TGTGCCAGCAGCCAAGTAAGTGAGCAGTACTTC.

Many counts were recorded for this clonotype. This sequence joins TRBV20-1 and TRBJ2-1; D may be TRBD1 (6 bases). V lost 0 bases and J lost 3, with 15 bases in between. CDR3 size: 16 residues. The germline V gene has CDR1 DFQATT and CDR2 SNEGSKA (reference sequence). In nucleotides, the CDR3 is TGCAGTGCTAGAGATAGGACAGCCACCTACTACAATGAGCAGTTCTTC. Translating gives CSARDRTATYYNEQFF.